The subject of this entry is one TCR beta chain. The antigen remains unidentified. A J-beta primer mix and a sample-barcoded 5' primer were used in a second PCR of about 7 to 12 cycles. Every cDNA molecule carried a tag from a template-switch adaptor bearing 12 random nucleotides. TCRdb reprocessed the 5' RACE reads with MiXCR, giving one entry per CDR3 protein. The sample shows nearly 1 million distinct CDR3 sequences, just over 50% of them seen only once. The record originates from a study of blood T cells in healthy people across ages. Study at large: T cells yielded about one barcoded beta molecule per two cells through template switching.

Whole-study results and caveats: It was not possible, with unsorted PBMCs, to conclusively compare naive and antigen-experienced cells.

The CDR3 contains 15 residues. In germline, CDR1 is SQVTM, CDR2 ANQGSEA. The sequenced sample was blood. The chain is built from TRBV29-1 and TRBJ2-5, with 9 bases matching TRBD2. The DNA end favors TRBJ2-7, so the J call may be wrong. The TCR comes from a woman aged 55-69 years in good health. The chain's CDR3 is CSVEPSGKASGEQYF. The CDR3 bases are TGCAGCGTTGAGCCTAGCGGGAAGGCAAGTGGCGAGCAGTACTTC.